This T cell receptor beta chain comes out of a study of Graves' ophthalmopathy and Graves' hyperthyroidism. General study results and limits: With a specificity of 72.22% and a sensitivity of more than 65%, the model predicted ophthalmopathy progression. Ophthalmopathy cases were distinguished from stable hyperthyroidism by a 13-signature model, reaching approximately 88% sensitivity and approximately 83% specificity.

RNA transcripts provided the template for amplifying TCR beta CDR3 regions. RT-PCR was first run with HTBI primers, then multiplex PCR in a second round. TCRdb reprocessed the multiplex PCR reads via MiXCR and lists one record per CDR3 protein. Among over a million distinct CDR3 sequences listed, less than 45% were seen once. In this sample, this clonotype turned up a few times. The antigen is not known. CDR1 MNHEY and CDR2 SMNVEV come from the germline V gene (reference sequence). This CDR3 comprises 13 residues. Trimming shortened V by 7 bases and J by 0 bases, and 9 bases separated the two germline ends.

The chain has TRBV27 and TRBJ1-1; D remains unclear. The source is an adult man with Graves' hyperthyroidism. The sequencing sample was made of peripheral blood or thyroid tissue (not recorded which). CDR3 region: CASMDRLNTEAFF. The DNA for the CDR3 is TGTGCCAGCATGGACCGACTGAACACTGAAGCTTTCTTT.